Following are 18 T cell receptor beta chains from one sample sequenced in a study of hypomethylating agent response in myelodysplastic syndrome. Data came from immunoSEQ multiplex PCR; TCRdb stores just in-frame clones and leaves some out. The profile shows some 6,900 clones, around nine tenths of them singletons. The specimen was bone marrow, collected before or after starting hypomethylating agent treatment for myelodysplastic syndrome (not recorded which). The receptors stem from a human donor with myelodysplastic syndrome.

This clone has a handful of counts. The J gene is TRBJ2-7, the V gene TRBV27; the match to TRBD1 covers 9 bases. The CDR3 sequence is 15 residues long. Looked up from germline, CDR1 is MNHEY and CDR2 is SMNVEV (reference sequence). V lost 0 bases, J lost 6 bases, and 6 bases stayed unmatched. The CDR3: CASSLSGTGNGEQYF. The CDR3, as DNA: TGTGCCAGCAGTTTATCTGGGACAGGGAATGGCGAGCAGTACTTC.

This clone was seen a handful of times. The genes are TRBV4-2 and TRBJ1-4, with D perhaps matching TRBD1 (6 bases). Germline V gene lookup returns CDR1 LGHNA and CDR2 YNFKEQ. The ends were cut back, 0 bases at V and 8 bases at J, with 10 bases in the middle. This CDR3 is built from 14 residues. CDR3 sequence: CASSQDSTGEKLFF. CDR3 bases: TGTGCCAGCAGCCAAGATTCGACAGGAGAAAAACTGTTTTTT.

The chain is built from TRBV23-1 and TRBJ2-7; D remains ambiguous. TRBV23-1 is given ORF status, its function remaining uncertain. This CDR3 has 14 residues. Trimming took off 2 bases at V and 4 bases at J, with 12 bases between the two ends. This CDR3 reads CASSQRPNGYEQYV. The CDR3 region has the DNA TGCGCCAGCAGTCAACGGCCGAACGGTTACGAGCAGTACGTC.

On this clone itself: A junction boundary mismatches the germline segment, possibly from a read error. This chain joins TRBV10-2 and TRBJ1-1; D gene unclear. Germline assignment: CDR1 WSHSY and CDR2 SAAADI. The CDR3 is 15 amino acids. CDR3 loop: CASSDQREFFTQAFF. CDR3 in DNA: TGCGCCAGCAGTGATCAGAGGGAGTTCTTCACTCAAGCTTTCTTT.

CDR3 sequence reads: CASSRGQEGETQYF. The CDR3 DNA follows: TGTGCCAGCTCAAGAGGACAGGAGGGAGAGACCCAGTACTTC. The chain uses TRBV2 and TRBJ2-5, with a possible D match to TRBD1 (7 bases). Germline CDR1 SNHLY, CDR2 FYNNEI. The V end lost 8 bases, the J end lost 4 bases, and 17 bases lay between the germline ends. This CDR3 contains 14 residues. The whole variable domain, remainder taken from reference TRBV2 and TRBJ2-5, is EPEVTQTPSHQVTQMGQEVILRCVPISNHLYFYWYRQILGQKVEFLVSFYNNEISEKSEIFDDQFSVERPDGSNFTLKIRSTKLEDSAMYFCASSRGQEGETQYFGPGTRLLVL.

The CDR3 DNA follows: TGTGCCAGCAAAGAGGGGGCGACCTACAATGAGCAGTTCTTC. As protein: CASKEGATYNEQFF. The rearrangement joins TRBV6-4 to TRBJ2-1; TRBD1 agrees at 7 bases. The CDR3 is made up of 14 amino acids. V lost 7 bases, J lost 2 bases, and 5 bases stayed unmatched. Germline V gene data show CDR1 as MRHNA and CDR2 as SNTAGT.

The genes are TRBV25-1 and TRBJ1-2; TRBD1 might be the D (6 bases). Germline V CDR1 and CDR2: MGHDK, SYGVNS. Trimming pared 3 bases from V and 4 bases from J, leaving 9 bases between. CDR3 length: 13 amino acids. CDR3 sequence (DNA): TGTGCCAGCAGTGACCGGACAGCCTATGGCTACACCTTC. It yields the protein CASSDRTAYGYTF.

The V gene is TRBV28, the J gene TRBJ1-4, with no clear D. Germline CDR1 and CDR2: MDHEN and SYDVKM. The CDR3 length is 14 residues. V lost 2 bases and J 4 bases, leaving 8 bases between the germline ends. CDR3 nucleotides: TGTGCCAGCAGTTTAAGCGGCCTTAATGAAAAACTGTTTTTT. Protein sequence: CASSLSGLNEKLFF.

Here the CDR3 reads CASTTSRVALEAFF. The DNA for the CDR3 is TGTGCCAGCACTACCTCCAGGGTTGCGCTTGAAGCTTTCTTT. J is TRBJ1-1 and V is TRBV2, with D perhaps TRBD1 (5 bases). The CDR3 runs 14 residues. Trimming removed 7 bases from V and 7 bases from J, with 19 bases in between. Germline loops: CDR1 SNHLY, CDR2 FYNNEI.

V gene TRBV12-5 combines with J gene TRBJ2-1; D might be TRBD2 (5 bases). Looked up from germline, CDR1 is LGHNT and CDR2 is FRNRAP. Trimming stripped 5 bases from V and 1 base from J, with 9 bases between. This CDR3 spans 14 amino acids. The CDR3 bases are TGTGCTAGTGGTGCTCCGGGGTCCTACAATGAGCAGTTCTTC. It is translated as CASGAPGSYNEQFF.

This clone was observed a handful of times. This chain uses TRBV28 with TRBJ1-5; 10 nucleotides match TRBD1. Per the germline V gene, CDR1 is MDHEN and CDR2 is SYDVKM. Trimming removed 5 bases from V and 5 bases from J; junction bases left unmatched: 9. CDR3 length: 16 residues. For the CDR3, the DNA is TGTGCCAGCAGTGGGGCCGAGACAGGGGGCTATCAGCCCCAGCATTTT. Encoded protein: CASSGAETGGYQPQHF. Using reference TRBV28 and TRBJ1-5 for the parts outside the CDR3, the full variable domain is DVKVTQSSRYLVKRTGEKVFLECVQDMDHENMFWYRQDPGLGLRLIYFSYDVKMKEKGDIPEGYSVSREKKERFSLILESASTNQTSMYLCASSGAETGGYQPQHFGDGTRLSIL.

The rearrangement uses TRBV11-1 and TRBJ1-2, with a weak D call TRBD1 (5 bases). In germline, CDR1 is SGHAT, CDR2 FQDESV (reference sequence). Trimming removed 5 bases from V and 4 bases from J, with 17 bases in between. The length of the CDR3 is 15 residues. The CDR3 protein is CASSPGSGSTYGYTF. In DNA, the CDR3 is TGTGCCAGCAGCCCGGGGTCAGGGTCAACCTATGGCTACACCTTC.

The CDR3 sequence is CASSLDFGSEQYF. The CDR3 nucleotides are TGTGCCAGCAGCTTAGATTTTGGTTCCGAGCAGTACTTC. J is TRBJ2-7 and V is TRBV7-2; D is uncertain. The ends were cut back, 1 base at V and 6 bases at J, with 10 bases in the middle. The germline V gene has CDR1 SGHTA and CDR2 FQGNSA. This CDR3 is 13 amino acids long.

CDR3 coding DNA: TGTGCCAGCAGTGACGCGGCCTCTAGCACAGATACGCAGTATTTT. Translation gives CASSDAASSTDTQYF. The rearrangement joins TRBV2 to TRBJ2-3; no reliable D call. This CDR3 is built from 15 residues. The V end was cut by 3 bases, the J end by 0 bases, with 10 bases between. Germline CDR1 SNHLY, CDR2 FYNNEI.

The chain couples TRBV19 to TRBJ2-2; weak D call: TRBD1 (5 bases). This CDR3 is built from 12 residues. Trimming took off 6 bases at V and 7 bases at J, with 9 bases between the two ends. The germline V gene encodes CDR1 LNHDA and CDR2 SQIVND (reference sequence). The CDR3 DNA reads TGTGCCAGTAGGGACATAGGCGGGGAGCTGTTTTTT. Encoded protein: CASRDIGGELFF.

This CDR3 reads CASSSRTGGYGYEQYV. The DNA for the CDR3 is TGTGCCAGCAGCTCCCGGACAGGGGGCTACGGCTACGAGCAGTACGTC. The chain carries TRBV5-5 and TRBJ2-7; 11 bases match TRBD1. The CDR3 runs 16 residues. Germline V gene lookup returns CDR1 SGHKS and CDR2 YYEKEE (reference sequence). Trimming cost V 3 bases and J 3 bases; bases outside gene matches: 8.

CDR3 region: CASSYGGGSNTGELFF. In DNA form, the CDR3 reads TGTGCCAGCAGTTACGGGGGGGGATCGAACACCGGGGAGCTGTTTTTT. J is TRBJ2-2 and V is TRBV6-6; 7 nucleotides line up with TRBD2. Unmatched junction bases numbered 3, after V lost 2 bases and J lost 0 bases. The CDR3 consists of 16 residues. The germline gives CDR1 MNHNY, CDR2 SVGAGI (reference sequence).

The rearrangement joins TRBV4-2 to TRBJ2-2; a possible D gene is TRBD1 (6 bases). Germline V gene data show CDR1 as LGHNA and CDR2 as YNFKEQ. V lost 0 bases to trimming and J lost 3 bases, with 14 bases between them. This CDR3 region has 17 residues. In nucleotides, the CDR3 is TGTGCCAGCAGCCAAGACACACGGACAGCTCACACCGGGGAGCTGTTTTTT. As protein: CASSQDTRTAHTGELFF.